Below are 6 T cell receptor beta chains sequenced from a single sample in a study of tumor and adjacent non-tumor tissue in lung cancer. This sample's RNA came from whole unsorted tissue. Three rounds of nested PCR, following a modified ARM-PCR protocol, produced the TCRbeta library. Using its own MiXCR run on the multiplex PCR reads, TCRdb lists one record per CDR3 protein. The sample has 120,000 to 150,000 distinct CDR3 sequences; approximately 72% are singletons. Sequencing was performed on lung tumor tissue. These receptors were taken from a man aged 60 to 75 with small cell lung cancer.

To note about this clonotype: Sequence at one end of the junction differs from germline and may be a read error. The V gene is TRBV6-1, the J gene TRBJ1-2; D is possibly TRBD1 (5 bases). This CDR3 spans 15 amino acids. CDR1 is MNHNS, CDR2 SASEGT, per germline. DNA of the CDR3: TGTGCCAGCAGTGAAGGGGTTCGCAGGGCCTATGACTACACCTTC. Its translation: CASSEGVRRAYDYTF.

The chain has TRBV13 and TRBJ2-7; D unclear. The CDR3 totals 15 residues. V was clipped by 1 base and J by 6 bases, with 16 bases between them. From germline, CDR1 is PRHDT and CDR2 FYEKMQ (reference sequence). Written as DNA, the CDR3 is TGTGCCAGCAGCTTAGTGCCTGGAGTGGGTAGCGAGCAGTACTTC. Translation gives CASSLVPGVGSEQYF.

The J gene is TRBJ2-1, the V gene TRBV12-3 or TRBV12-4, with 7 bases lining up with TRBD2. The CDR3 has 15 amino acids. J was trimmed by 5 bases and V by 2 bases; bases with no gene match: 6. The DNA for the CDR3 is TGTGCCAGCAGTTTACGGACTAGAGGTAACAATGAGCAGTTCTTC. Translating gives CASSLRTRGNNEQFF.

This clonotype was counted at least ten times. The chain combines TRBV12-3 or TRBV12-4 with TRBJ2-7, with D possibly matching TRBD1 (6 bases). This CDR3 is built from 16 residues. V lost 5 bases, J lost 3 bases, and 20 bases lay in between. This CDR3 is CASSKKQGFGGYEQYF. The CDR3, as DNA: TGTGCCAGCAGTAAAAAGCAGGGGTTCGGTGGCTACGAGCAGTACTTC.

As for this clonotype: A much more abundant neighbour one base away suggests this may be a read error. The chain joins TRBV6-1 to TRBJ2-3, with 9 bases that match TRBD1. The V segment lost 4 bases and the J segment 5 bases; nucleotides outside the gene matches: 7. The V gene's germline CDR1 is MNHNS and CDR2 SASEGT. The CDR3 loop spans 15 amino acids. For the CDR3, the DNA is TGTGCCAGCAGTGGGGGACAGGGACACATAGATACGCAGTATTTT. Translation gives CASSGGQGHIDTQYF.

The table lists this clonotype with a few counts. This could be a read error, since a much larger clone is one nucleotide away. The J gene is TRBJ1-2, the V gene TRBV30, with D tentatively TRBD1 (5 bases). The V gene's germline CDR1 is GTSNPN and CDR2 SVGIG (reference sequence). The CDR3 spans 15 residues. The CDR3, as DNA: TGTGTCTGGAGTGTTCAATTTTGGGGGAACTATGGCTACACCTTC. This encodes CVWSVQFWGNYGYTF. Combining the CDR3 with reference TRBV30 and TRBJ1-2 gives the whole variable domain SQTIHQWPATLVQPVGSPLSLECTVEGTSNPNLYWYRQAAGRGLQLLFYSVGIGQISSEVPQNLSASRPQDRQFILSSKKLLLSDSGFYLCVWSVQFWGNYGYTFGSGTRLTVV.